This T cell receptor beta chain was profiled in a study of blood T cell repertoires in COVID-19. Overall study context: Spain, Italy and the United States supplied samples that represented acute and convalescent COVID-19. In each case, the material was cDNA or gDNA derived from T cells, B-cell-depleted T cells, or PBMCs.

Authors' processing steps: Amplified reference gene primers provided the basis for estimating nucleated cell counts. TCRdb's table, derived via immunoSEQ multiplex PCR, lists solely in-frame clones and lacks some. V, J and clone size reflect that table, while D and trimming were determined from the DNA. The profile shows some 80,000 clones, around 81% of them singletons. The CDR3 runs 13 residues. With 5 bases clipped from V and 7 bases from J, the junction kept 9 bases outside the gene matches. Germline CDR1 is GTSNPN and CDR2 is SVGIG (reference sequence). J is TRBJ1-2 and V is TRBV30, with 8 bases aligning to TRBD1. The sequenced material came from peripheral blood. The sequence was collected from a man at least 80 years old with acute or convalescent COVID-19. The CDR3 DNA is TGTGCCTGGGAAGGCAGGGGGCGGGGTGGCTACACCTTC. Protein: CAWEGRGRGGYTF. The full variable domain, with the rest looked up from reference TRBV30 and TRBJ1-2, is SQTIHQWPATLVQPVGSPLSLECTVEGTSNPNLYWYRQAAGRGLQLLFYSVGIGQISSEVPQNLSASRPQDRQFILSSKKLLLSDSGFYLCAWEGRGRGGYTFGSGTRLTVV.